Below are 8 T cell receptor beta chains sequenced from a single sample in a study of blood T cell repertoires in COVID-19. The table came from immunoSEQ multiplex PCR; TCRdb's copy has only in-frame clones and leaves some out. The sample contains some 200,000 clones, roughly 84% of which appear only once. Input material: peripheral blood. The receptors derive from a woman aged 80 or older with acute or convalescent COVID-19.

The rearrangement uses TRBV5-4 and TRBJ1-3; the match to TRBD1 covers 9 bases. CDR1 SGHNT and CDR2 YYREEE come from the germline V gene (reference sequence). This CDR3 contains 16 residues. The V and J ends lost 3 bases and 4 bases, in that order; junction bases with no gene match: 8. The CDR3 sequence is CASSSRTGARGNTIYF. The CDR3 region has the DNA TGTGCCAGCAGCTCCCGGACAGGGGCAAGGGGAAACACCATATATTTT.

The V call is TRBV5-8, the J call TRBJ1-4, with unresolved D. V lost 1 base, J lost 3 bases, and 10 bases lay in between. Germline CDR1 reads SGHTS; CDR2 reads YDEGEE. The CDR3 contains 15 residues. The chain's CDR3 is CASSLSGVANEKLFF. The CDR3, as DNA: TGTGCCAGCAGCTTGAGCGGGGTAGCTAATGAAAAACTGTTTTTT.

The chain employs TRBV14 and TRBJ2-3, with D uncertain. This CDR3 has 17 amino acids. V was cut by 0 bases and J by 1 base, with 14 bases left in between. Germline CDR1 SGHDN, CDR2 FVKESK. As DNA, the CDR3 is TGTGCCAGCAGCCAAGACTATCCCTCCCAGGGCACAGATACGCAGTATTTT. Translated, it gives CASSQDYPSQGTDTQYF.

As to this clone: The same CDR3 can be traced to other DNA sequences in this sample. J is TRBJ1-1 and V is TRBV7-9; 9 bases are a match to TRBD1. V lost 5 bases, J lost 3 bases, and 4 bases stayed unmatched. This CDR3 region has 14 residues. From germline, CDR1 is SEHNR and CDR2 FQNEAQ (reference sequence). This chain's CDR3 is CASSLGQGDTEAFF. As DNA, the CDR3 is TGTGCCAGCAGCCTGGGACAGGGTGACACTGAAGCTTTCTTT.

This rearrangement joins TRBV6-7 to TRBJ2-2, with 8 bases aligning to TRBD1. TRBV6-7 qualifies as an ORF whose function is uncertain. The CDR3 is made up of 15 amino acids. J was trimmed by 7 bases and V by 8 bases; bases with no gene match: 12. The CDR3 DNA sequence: TGTGCCAGCCTCACCCCCAGGGGGCAGGTCGGGGAGCTGTTTTTT. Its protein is CASLTPRGQVGELFF.

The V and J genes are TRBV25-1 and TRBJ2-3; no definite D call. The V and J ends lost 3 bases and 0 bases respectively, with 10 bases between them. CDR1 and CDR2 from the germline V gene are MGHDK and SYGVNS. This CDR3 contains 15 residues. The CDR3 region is CASSESSTSTDTQYF. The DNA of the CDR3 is TGTGCCAGCAGTGAGTCGTCCACTAGCACAGATACGCAGTATTTT. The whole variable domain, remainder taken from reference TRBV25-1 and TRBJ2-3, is EADIYQTPRYLVIGTGKKITLECSQTMGHDKMYWYQQDPGMELHLIHYSYGVNSTEKGDLSSESTVSRIRTEHFPLTLESARPSHTSQYLCASSESSTSTDTQYFGPGTRLTVL.

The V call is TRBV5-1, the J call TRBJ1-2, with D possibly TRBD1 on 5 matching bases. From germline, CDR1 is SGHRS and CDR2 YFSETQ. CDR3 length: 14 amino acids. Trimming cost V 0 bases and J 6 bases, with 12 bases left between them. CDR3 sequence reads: CASSLGQSLDGYTF. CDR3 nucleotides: TGCGCCAGCAGCTTGGGACAGTCCCTAGATGGCTACACCTTC. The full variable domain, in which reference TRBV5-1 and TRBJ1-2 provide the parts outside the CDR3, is KAGVTQTPRYLIKTRGQQVTLSCSPISGHRSVSWYQQTPGQGLQFLFEYFSETQRNKGNFPGRFSGRQFSNSRSEMNVSTLELGDSALYLCASSLGQSLDGYTFGSGTRLTVV.

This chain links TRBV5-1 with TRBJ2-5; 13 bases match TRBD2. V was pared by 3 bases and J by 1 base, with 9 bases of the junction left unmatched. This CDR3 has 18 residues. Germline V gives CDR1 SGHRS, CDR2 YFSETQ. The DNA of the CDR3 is TGCGCCAGCAGCTCTTCTAGAGGGACTAGCGGGACCCAAGAGACCCAGTACTTC. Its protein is CASSSSRGTSGTQETQYF. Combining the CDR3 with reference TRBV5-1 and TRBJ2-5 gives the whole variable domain KAGVTQTPRYLIKTRGQQVTLSCSPISGHRSVSWYQQTPGQGLQFLFEYFSETQRNKGNFPGRFSGRQFSNSRSEMNVSTLELGDSALYLCASSSSRGTSGTQETQYFGPGTRLLVL.